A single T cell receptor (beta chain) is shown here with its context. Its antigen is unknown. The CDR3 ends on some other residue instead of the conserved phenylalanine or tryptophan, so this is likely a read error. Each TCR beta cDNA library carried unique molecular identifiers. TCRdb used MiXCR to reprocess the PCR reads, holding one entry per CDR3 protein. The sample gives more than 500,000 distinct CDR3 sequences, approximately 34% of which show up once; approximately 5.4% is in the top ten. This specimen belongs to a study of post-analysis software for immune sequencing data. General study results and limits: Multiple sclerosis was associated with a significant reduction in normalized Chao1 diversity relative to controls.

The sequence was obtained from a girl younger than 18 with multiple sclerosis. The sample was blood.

The CDR3 sequence: CSVGDLTSGVREQYL. The CDR3 nucleotides read TGCAGCGTTGGGGACCTCACTAGCGGGGTAAGGGAGCAGTACCTC. This chain uses TRBV29-1 with TRBJ2-4, with 10 nucleotides matching TRBD2. Germline V gene sequence: CDR1 SQVTM, CDR2 ANQGSEA. The trim removed 4 bases at V and 13 bases at J, leaving 16 bases unmatched. The CDR3 length is 15 residues.